Listed here are 4 T cell receptor beta chains from one sample, sequenced in a study of cytomegalovirus exposure and HLA in healthy donors. TCRdb's copy holds only in-frame clones and misses some; the assay was immunoSEQ multiplex PCR. The table lists 250,000 to 350,000 clones, 87% of them singletons. The sequencing input was PBMCs. These TCRs come from a woman in her 30s in good health and CMV-seropositive.

This rearrangement joins TRBV6-5 to TRBJ2-5, with D hard to call. V shed 4 bases and J shed 5 bases, with 20 bases lying between them. Germline CDR1 and CDR2: MNHEY and SVGAGI. The CDR3 consists of 16 residues. DNA for the CDR3: TGTGCCAGCAGTTCCCCCAGACACATCCAAGGGGAGACCCAGTACTTC. As protein: CASSSPRHIQGETQYF.

V and J are TRBV4-3 and TRBJ2-7; 11 bases are a match to TRBD1. Per the germline V gene, CDR1 is LGHNA and CDR2 is YSLEER. CDR3 size: 14 residues. V shed 4 bases, J shed 5 bases, and the junction held 4 bases outside the gene matches. CDR3 coding DNA: TGCGCCAGCAGCCTGGGACAGGGGGACCACGAGCAGTACTTC. Its translation: CASSLGQGDHEQYF.

The genes are TRBV10-2 and TRBJ2-2, with 7 positions matching TRBD2. CDR3 length: 16 amino acids. V trimming: 1 base; J trimming: 1 base; junction bases outside the gene matches: 3. Germline V gives CDR1 WSHSY, CDR2 SAAADI. The CDR3: CASSEWRGKNTGELFF. The CDR3 coding sequence is TGCGCCAGCAGTGAGTGGCGGGGGAAGAACACCGGGGAGCTGTTTTTT.

The gene calls are TRBV19 and TRBJ1-1; tentative D call: TRBD1 (6 bases). The V gene lost 1 base and the J gene lost 6 bases, with 9 bases spanning the gap. Per the germline V gene, CDR1 is LNHDA and CDR2 is SQIVND (reference sequence). There are 13 residues in the CDR3. CDR3 in DNA: TGTGCCAGTAGTATAGGGGGGCCCGCTGAAGCTTTCTTT. It specifies CASSIGGPAEAFF.